This T cell receptor beta chain stems from a study of beta chain features in type 1 diabetes. This clone was seen more than once but under ten times. Expressed TCRB transcripts were sequenced, since all the RNA that had been isolated was reverse transcribed. TCRdb's table, derived via immunoSEQ multiplex PCR, lists solely in-frame clones and lacks some. The repertoire holds about 330,000 clones, with 11% as singletons. The CDR3 consists of 15 residues. The ends lost 4 bases at V and 4 bases at J; junction bases unmatched: 8. Germline V lookup: CDR1 SGHDN, CDR2 FVKESK. Sorting based on CD45RO/CCR7/CD25/CD127/CD95/CD27 separated CD4+ naive, central memory, regulatory and stem cell-like memory cells.

Material: naive CD4+ T cells from blood. The V and J genes are TRBV14 and TRBJ2-7; TRBD1 matches at 9 bases. This TCR derives from a woman between 25 and 40 years old in good health. The CDR3, as DNA: TGTGCCAGCAGCCCGGGACAGGGCGTCGGGTACGAGCAGTACTTC. Translation gives CASSPGQGVGYEQYF.